A few counts support the clone carrying this TCR beta chain. TCRdb itself ran the 5' RACE reads through MiXCR, one entry per CDR3 protein. Counted here are more than 650,000 distinct CDR3 sequences, around 5.7% occurring once; the ten biggest clones make up about 1.8%. The sample comes from a study of identical twins. Sequencing was performed on naive T cells sorted from blood. This clonotype originated in a man aged 18 to 29 in good health.

The CDR3 DNA is TGTGCCAGCAGTTTTTGGTCGGGATCGAACACCGGGGAGCTGTTTTTT. This translates into CASSFWSGSNTGELFF. The chain carries TRBV12-3 or TRBV12-4 and TRBJ2-2; D is perhaps TRBD2 (5 bases). Deletions cut 3 bases from V and 0 bases from J, with 11 bases between. The CDR3 loop spans 16 amino acids.